This T cell receptor (beta chain) was obtained from a study of blood T cell repertoires in COVID-19. Study context: PBMCs, B-cell-depleted T cells, or T cells provided the cDNA or gDNA that made up the material.

Germline values: CDR1 ENHRY, CDR2 SYGVKD. Germline trimming cut 2 bases from V and 6 bases from J; bases unmatched to any gene: 7. This CDR3 has 15 amino acids. As processed by the authors: Amplification of reference gene primers was used by the study to estimate nucleated cell counts. Libraries were prepared by immunoSEQ multiplex PCR; TCRdb keeps only in-frame clonotypes and omits some of them. V, J and clone size reflect that table, while D and trimming were determined from the DNA. This table has roughly 200,000 clones, more than 70% appearing once. The specimen was peripheral blood. The receptor was isolated from a man in his forties with active or convalescent COVID-19. The chain combines TRBV10-3 with TRBJ1-5, with 7 bases matching TRBD1. CDR3 coding DNA: TGTGCCATCAGTGAGGGAGGGGGCGGAGGTCAGCCCCAGCATTTT. Translation gives CAISEGGGGGQPQHF.